The clone carrying this TCR beta chain has ten or more counts. From the 5' RACE reads, TCRdb called clonotypes with MiXCR, one entry per CDR3 protein. The data show some 130,000 distinct CDR3 sequences, about 7% seen once. This sample was taken from a study of CD8 T cells in ankylosing spondylitis. CDR1 and CDR2 from the germline V gene are MNHNS and SASEGT. V lost 4 bases to trimming and J lost 5 bases, with 12 bases between them. There are 13 residues in the CDR3. The sequenced sample consisted of blood, either unsorted or a sorted T cell fraction (not recorded which). The chain links TRBV6-1 to TRBJ2-7; D uncertain. The source is a female donor with ankylosing spondylitis or in good health (not recorded which). The CDR3 nucleotides read TGTGCCAGCAGTGGACGCGGTACCCACGAGCAGTACTTC. This encodes CASSGRGTHEQYF.